The sequence of this TCR beta chain was determined in a study of blood T cell repertoires in COVID-19. The wider study: The origin of the acute and convalescent COVID-19 samples was the United States, Italy and Spain.

Turning to this clone: Germline and junction disagree at one end, which may indicate a read error.

Here immunoSEQ multiplex PCR was the method, and the copy in TCRdb shows in-frame clones only, minus some. Here the sample spans roughly 300,000 clones, about nine tenths being singletons. Participants were aged about 18 to 100 years, lived in under 30 US areas, and enrolled virtually. Participant-reported clinical history was the basis for cohort assignment. The receptor was isolated from a woman aged 18-35 years who had recovered from COVID-19. The sample comprised PBMCs or T cells enriched from blood (not recorded which).

CDR3 DNA: TGTGCCATCAGTGATCGACAGGGGCGCTGGGGATTT. This encodes CAISDRQGRWGF. This chain connects TRBV10-3 to TRBJ1-1; the match to TRBD1 covers 8 bases. This CDR3 spans 12 amino acids. Germline values: CDR1 ENHRY, CDR2 SYGVKD.